This T cell receptor beta chain was captured by sequencing in a study of blood T cell repertoires in COVID-19. For the study at large: Both acute and convalescent COVID-19 samples were obtained from the United States, Italy and Spain. Sources were T cells, B-cell-depleted T cells, or PBMCs; the material itself was cDNA or gDNA.

Germline CDR1 and CDR2: SEHNR and FQNEAQ (reference sequence). V trimming: 4 bases; J trimming: 7 bases; junction bases outside the gene matches: 8. The CDR3 length is 15 residues. As handled by the study authors: Estimation of nucleated cell counts relied on the amplification of reference gene primers. Assay: immunoSEQ multiplex PCR; the TCRdb copy retains only in-frame clones and omits some. That table gives V, J and clone size, and the DNA gave D and trimming. The sample has under 250,000 clones, about nine tenths seen once. The sample comprised peripheral blood. This clonotype originated in a man aged 55-75 years who had recovered from COVID-19. The chain has TRBV7-9 and TRBJ1-4; TRBD1 matches at 8 bases. In nucleotides, the CDR3 is TGTGCCAGCAGCTCCAGGGGGCAACTCGGTGAAAAACTGTTTTTT. Translation: CASSSRGQLGEKLFF.